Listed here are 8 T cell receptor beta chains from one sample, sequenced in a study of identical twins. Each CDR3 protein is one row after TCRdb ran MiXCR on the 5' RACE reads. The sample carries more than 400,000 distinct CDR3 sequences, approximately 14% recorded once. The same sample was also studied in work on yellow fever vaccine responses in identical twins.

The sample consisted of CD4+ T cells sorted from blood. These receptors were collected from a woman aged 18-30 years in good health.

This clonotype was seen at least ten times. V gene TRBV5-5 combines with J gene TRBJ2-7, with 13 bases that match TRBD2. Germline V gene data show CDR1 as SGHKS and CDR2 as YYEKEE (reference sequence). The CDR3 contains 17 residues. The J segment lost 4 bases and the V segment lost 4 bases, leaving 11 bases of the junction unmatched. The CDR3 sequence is CASSRMGTSGTPYEQYF. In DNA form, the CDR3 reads TGTGCCAGCAGCCGAATGGGGACTAGCGGGACCCCTTACGAGCAGTACTTC.

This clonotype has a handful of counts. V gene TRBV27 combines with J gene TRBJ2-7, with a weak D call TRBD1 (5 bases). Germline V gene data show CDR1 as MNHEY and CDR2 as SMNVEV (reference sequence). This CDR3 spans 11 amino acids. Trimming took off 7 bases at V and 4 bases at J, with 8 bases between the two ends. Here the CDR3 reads CASKGQYEQYF. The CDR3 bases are TGTGCCAGCAAGGGGCAGTACGAGCAGTACTTC.

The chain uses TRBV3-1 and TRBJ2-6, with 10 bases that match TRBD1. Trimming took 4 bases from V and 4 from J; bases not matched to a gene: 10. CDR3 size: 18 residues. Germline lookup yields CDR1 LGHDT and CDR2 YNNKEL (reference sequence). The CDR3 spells CASSLIGQGVMGANVLTF. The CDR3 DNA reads TGTGCCAGCAGCCTGATCGGACAGGGGGTGATGGGGGCCAACGTCCTGACTTTC. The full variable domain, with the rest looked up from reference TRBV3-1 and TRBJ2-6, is DTAVSQTPKYLVTQMGNDKSIKCEQNLGHDTMYWYKQDSKKFLKIMFSYNNKELIINETVPNRFSPKSPDKAHLNLHINSLELGDSAVYFCASSLIGQGVMGANVLTFGAGSRLTVL.

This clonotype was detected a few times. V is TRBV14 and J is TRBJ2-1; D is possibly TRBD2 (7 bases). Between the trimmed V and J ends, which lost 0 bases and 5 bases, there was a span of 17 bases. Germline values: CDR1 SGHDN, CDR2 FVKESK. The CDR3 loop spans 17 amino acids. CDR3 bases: TGTGCCAGCAGCCAAGAATCAATAGGGGGAGGGGACAATGAGCAGTTCTTC. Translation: CASSQESIGGGDNEQFF.

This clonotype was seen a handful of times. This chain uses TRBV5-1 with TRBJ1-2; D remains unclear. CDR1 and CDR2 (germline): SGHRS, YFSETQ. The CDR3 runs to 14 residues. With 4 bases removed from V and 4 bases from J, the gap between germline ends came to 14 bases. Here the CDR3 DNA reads TGCGCCAGCAGCGAGTATATAGGCCCCTATGGCTACACCTTC. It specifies CASSEYIGPYGYTF.

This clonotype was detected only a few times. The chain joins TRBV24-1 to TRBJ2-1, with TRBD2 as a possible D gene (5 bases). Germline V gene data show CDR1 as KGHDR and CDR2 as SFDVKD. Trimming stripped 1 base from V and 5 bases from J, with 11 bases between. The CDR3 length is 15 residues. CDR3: CATSDFRERDNEQFF. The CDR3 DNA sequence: TGTGCCACCAGTGATTTTCGGGAAAGGGACAATGAGCAGTTCTTC.

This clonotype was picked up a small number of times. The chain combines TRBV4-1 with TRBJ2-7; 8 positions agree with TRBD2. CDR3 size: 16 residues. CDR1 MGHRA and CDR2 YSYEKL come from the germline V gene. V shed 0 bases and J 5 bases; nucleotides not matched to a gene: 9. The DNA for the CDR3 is TGCGCCAGCAGCCAAGATTCGGGACTAGAAGTCCACGAGCAGTACTTC. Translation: CASSQDSGLEVHEQYF.

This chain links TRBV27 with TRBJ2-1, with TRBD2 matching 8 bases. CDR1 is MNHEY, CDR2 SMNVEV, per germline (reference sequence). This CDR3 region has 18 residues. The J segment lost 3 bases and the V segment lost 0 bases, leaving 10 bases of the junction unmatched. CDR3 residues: CASSLSSGLARFYNEQFF. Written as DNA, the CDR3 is TGTGCCAGCAGTTTATCCTCCGGACTAGCCCGCTTCTACAATGAGCAGTTCTTC.